The TCR beta chain under discussion was sequenced for a study of blood T cells in healthy people across ages. Primers used in a second PCR of about 7 to 12 cycles were a sample-barcoded 5' primer and a J-beta primer mix. TCRdb re-called the 5' RACE reads with MiXCR, one entry per CDR3 protein. Of 980,000 or so distinct CDR3 sequences in the sample, around 49% are singletons; the top ten hold around 15%. This CDR3 region has 15 residues. V lost 2 bases to trimming and J lost 0 bases, with 8 bases between them. Germline CDR1 reads MNHEY; CDR2 reads SVGEGT. As regards this clonotype: The antigen is undetermined.

Broader study findings: In long-lived donors, naive CD4+ cell counts and diversity exceeded those of aged donors.

The source of this sequence is a man between 25 and 39 years old in good health. This chain joins TRBV6-2 or TRBV6-3 and TRBJ2-1, with no clear D. Sequencing input: blood. This CDR3 is CASSYRRSSYNEQFF. Written as DNA, the CDR3 is TGTGCCAGCAGTTACCGCAGGAGCTCCTACAATGAGCAGTTCTTC.